These T cell receptor beta chains were read from a single sample in a study of blood T cell repertoires in COVID-19. Repertoires were generated with immunoSEQ multiplex PCR, while TCRdb's copy carries only in-frame clones and drops some. The profile shows almost 300,000 clones, approximately 86% of them singletons. Material: peripheral blood. The source of these receptors is a man in his 70s with acute or convalescent COVID-19. Both conserved end residues are part of each CDR3. D genes are given only for firm matches. Expanded clones are given a class, and other clones once, few, many or no size at all.

D	V	size	J	DNA	CDR3
NA	TRBV7-2	NA	TRBJ2-3	TGTGCCAGCAGCTTACTTGGGCAGAACGGAGATACGCAGTATTTT	CASSLLGQNGDTQYF
TRBD2	TRBV5-4	NA	TRBJ2-7	TGTGCCAGCAGCTTGGGTGGACTAGCGGGAGCCTCCTACGAGCAGTACTTC	CASSLGGLAGASYEQYF
NA	TRBV3-1/TRBV3-2	NA	TRBJ1-4	TGTGCCAGCAGCCAAGAAACCTCAGGGTTAATAGGTGAAAAACTGTTTTTT	CASSQETSGLIGEKLFF
NA	TRBV11-3	NA	TRBJ2-5	TGTGCCAGCAGCCTAAACTCCGACCAAGAGACCCAGTACTTC	CASSLNSDQETQYF
NA	TRBV4-3	NA	TRBJ2-1	TGCGCCAGCAGCCAAGATTCGCGGCCAAACAATGAGCAGTTCTTC	CASSQDSRPNNEQFF
NA	TRBV29-1	NA	TRBJ1-4	TGCAGCGTTGAAGATCGTTCATTGGGCTTTGGAAAACTGTTTTTT	CSVEDRSLGFGKLFF
TRBD1	TRBV18	few	TRBJ1-1	TGTGCCAGCTCACGGACAGGTATCTCTGAAGCTTTCTTT	CASSRTGISEAFF
NA	TRBV19	many	TRBJ2-7	TGTGCCAGTAAGGGAGAGCCCTTTTACGAGCAGTACTTC	CASKGEPFYEQYF
TRBD2	TRBV6-2/TRBV6-3	NA	TRBJ2-5	TGTGCCAGCAGTTACTCACTAGCGGGGGGTCGAGAGACCCAGTACTTC	CASSYSLAGGRETQYF
TRBD2	TRBV2	NA	TRBJ2-5	TGTGCCAGCAGTAACCCCGGGACTAGGGATCAAGAGACCCAGTACTTC	CASSNPGTRDQETQYF